This T cell receptor (beta chain) originates from a study of post-analysis software for immune sequencing data. Whole-study context: In terms of disease course, relapsing-remitting, secondary progressive and progressive-relapsing multiple sclerosis were included.

The CDR3 runs to 12 residues. Trimming shortened V by 3 bases and J by 4 bases, and 6 bases separated the two germline ends. Germline loops: CDR1 SGHAT, CDR2 FQNNGV. Each TCR beta cDNA library carried unique molecular identifiers. The authors obtained about 520,000 cDNA molecules from approximately 1 to 10 million T cells. MiXCR, run by TCRdb on the PCR reads, gives a single entry per CDR3 protein. The table lists under 200,000 distinct CDR3 sequences, roughly 28% of them singletons. Findings and limits, study-wide: Four or five TRBV segments, including TRBV5-6, TRBV5-1 and TRBV20-1, were more frequent in patients than controls.

On this clonotype itself: Antigen unknown.

Sequenced input: blood. This TCR was sampled from a girl aged 2-17 years with multiple sclerosis. The chain is built from TRBV11-2 and TRBJ2-5; D gene uncertain. CDR3 protein: CASSFQSETQYF. CDR3 sequence (DNA): TGTGCCAGCAGCTTCCAGTCAGAGACCCAGTACTTC.